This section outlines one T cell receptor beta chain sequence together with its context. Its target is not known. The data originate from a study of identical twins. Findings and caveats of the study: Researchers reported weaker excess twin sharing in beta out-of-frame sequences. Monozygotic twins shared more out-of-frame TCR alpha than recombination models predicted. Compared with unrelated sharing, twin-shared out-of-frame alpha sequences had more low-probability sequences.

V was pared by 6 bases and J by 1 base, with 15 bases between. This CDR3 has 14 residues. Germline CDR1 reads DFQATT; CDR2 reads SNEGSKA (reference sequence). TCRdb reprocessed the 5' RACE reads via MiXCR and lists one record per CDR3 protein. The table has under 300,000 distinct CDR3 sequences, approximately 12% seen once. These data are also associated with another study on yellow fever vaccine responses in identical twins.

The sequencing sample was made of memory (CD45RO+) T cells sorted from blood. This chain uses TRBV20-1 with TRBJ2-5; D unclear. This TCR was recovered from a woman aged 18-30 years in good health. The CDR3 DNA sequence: TGCAGTGCCAGGAATGATCTAGTCCAAGAGACCCAGTACTTC. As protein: CSARNDLVQETQYF.